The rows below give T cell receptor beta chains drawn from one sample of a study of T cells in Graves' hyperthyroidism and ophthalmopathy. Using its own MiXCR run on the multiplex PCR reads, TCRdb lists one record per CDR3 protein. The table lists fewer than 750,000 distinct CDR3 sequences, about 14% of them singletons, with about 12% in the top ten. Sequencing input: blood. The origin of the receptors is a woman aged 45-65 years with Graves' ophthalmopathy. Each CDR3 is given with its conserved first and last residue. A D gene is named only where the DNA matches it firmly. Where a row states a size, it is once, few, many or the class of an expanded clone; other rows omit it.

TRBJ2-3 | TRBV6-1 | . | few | TGTGCCAGCAGAGAACCCGGCTCTTTAAACACAGATACGCAGTATTTT | CASREPGSLNTDTQYF
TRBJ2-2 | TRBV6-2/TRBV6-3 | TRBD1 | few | TGTGCCAGCAGTGGATCCCAGGGGGCCTTTATCGGGGAGCTGTTTTTT | CASSGSQGAFIGELFF
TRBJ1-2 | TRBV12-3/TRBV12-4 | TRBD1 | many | TGTGCCAGCAGTTCCCGACAGGGGCTTTCGTGCACCTTC | CASSSRQGLSCTF
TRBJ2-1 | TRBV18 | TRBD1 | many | TGTGCCAGCTCACCCCGGGACAGAATAGACTACAATGAGCAGTTCTTC | CASSPRDRIDYNEQFF
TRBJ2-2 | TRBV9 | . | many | TGTGCCAGCAGCGTACCAGAGCAGCGGGCGGCGAACACCGGGGAGCTGTTTTTT | CASSVPEQRAANTGELFF
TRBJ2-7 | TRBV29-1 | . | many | TGCAGCGTCGGAACTGGGTTGGAGCAGTACTTC | CSVGTGLEQYF
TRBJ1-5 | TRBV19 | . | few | TGTGCCAGTAGTATAACCCCCCTCAGACAGCCCCAGCATTTT | CASSITPLRQPQHF
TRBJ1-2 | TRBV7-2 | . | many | TGTGCCAGCAGCTCATCAGGGGCTTCTAACTATGGCTACACCTTC | CASSSSGASNYGYTF
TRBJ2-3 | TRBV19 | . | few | TGTGCCAGTAGTATAGATCTAGCCTCAGATGCGCAGTATTTT | CASSIDLASDAQYF
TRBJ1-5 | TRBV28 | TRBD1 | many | TGTGCCAGCAGTTCCCATATAGGACAGGGCCGCAATCAGCCCCAGCATTTT | CASSSHIGQGRNQPQHF
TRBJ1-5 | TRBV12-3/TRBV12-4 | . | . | TGTGCCAGCAGTTTAGGGGTACCATCAGCGGCCCAGCATTTT | CASSLGVPSAAQHF
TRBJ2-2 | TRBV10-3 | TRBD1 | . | TGTGCCATCAGTGAGGGGACAGGCTCCGGGGAGCTGTTTTTT | CAISEGTGSGELFF
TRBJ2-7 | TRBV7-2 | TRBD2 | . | TGTGCCAGCAGCTTGGGACAACTAGCGGGACTGTCCTACGAGCAGTACTTC | CASSLGQLAGLSYEQYF
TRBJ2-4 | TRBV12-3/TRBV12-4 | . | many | TGTGCCAGCAGTTTTCATCGGGACATTCAGTACTTC | CASSFHRDIQYF
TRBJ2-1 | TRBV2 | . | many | TGTGCCAGCAAGGGAGGTCTAAACGCTGGTGAGCAGTTCTTC | CASKGGLNAGEQFF
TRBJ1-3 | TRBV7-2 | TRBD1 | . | TGTGCCAGCAGCCGGATTGGACAGGGGACGAGCTCTGGAAACACCATATATTTT | CASSRIGQGTSSGNTIYF
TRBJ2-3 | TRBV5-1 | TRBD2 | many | TGCGCCAGCAGCAGAACCGGGACTAGCGGGAGATTAGGCACAGATACGCAGTATTTT | CASSRTGTSGRLGTDTQYF
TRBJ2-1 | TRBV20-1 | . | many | TGCAGTGCTCGGGGCCCGGCCCTTGGGGATGAGCAGTTCTTC | CSARGPALGDEQFF
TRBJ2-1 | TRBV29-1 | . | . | TGCAGCGTTGAAGGGTTGAGGGAGGACCCGTCCCCAAATGAGCAGTTCTTC | CSVEGLREDPSPNEQFF
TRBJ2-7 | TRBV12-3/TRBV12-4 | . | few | TGTGGCAGCAGTTTAGCGCCGGGCCACGGAGCCTACGAGCAGTACTTC | CGSSLAPGHGAYEQYF
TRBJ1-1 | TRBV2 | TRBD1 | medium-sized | TGTGCCAGCAGTGCATCCGGACAGGTTAACACTGAAGCTTTCTTT | CASSASGQVNTEAFF
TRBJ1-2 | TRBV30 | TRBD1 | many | TGTGCCTGGAACGACAGGGAGATAGGCTACACCTTC | CAWNDREIGYTF
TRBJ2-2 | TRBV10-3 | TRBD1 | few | TGTGCCATCAGTGAGTCAATGGGACAGGGGCTGGCCGGGGAGCTGTTTTTT | CAISESMGQGLAGELFF
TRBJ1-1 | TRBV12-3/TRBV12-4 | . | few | TGTGCCAGCAGTTTTAGCAGGGGATGGAACGCTGAAGCTTTCTTT | CASSFSRGWNAEAFF
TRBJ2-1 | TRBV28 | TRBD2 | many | TGTGCCAGCAGTTGGGACTACCTCTACAATGAGCAGTTCTTC | CASSWDYLYNEQFF
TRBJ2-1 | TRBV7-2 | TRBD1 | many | TGTGCCAGCAGCTTAGGGACAGGCCCCTACAATGAGCAGTTCTTC | CASSLGTGPYNEQFF
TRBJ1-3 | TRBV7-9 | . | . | TGTGCCAGCAGCTTAGGCCAGCAAGGAAACACCATATATTTT | CASSLGQQGNTIYF
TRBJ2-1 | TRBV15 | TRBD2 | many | TGTGCCACCAGCAGAGATAAGGGAGCGGGAGGTTCTCTGGGTGAGCAGTTCTTC | CATSRDKGAGGSLGEQFF
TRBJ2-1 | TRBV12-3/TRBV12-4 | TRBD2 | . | TGTGCCAGCAGTGGACTAGCGGACCGCAATGGGCAGTTCTTC | CASSGLADRNGQFF
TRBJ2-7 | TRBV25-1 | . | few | TGTGCCAGCAGTGAATCCCCAGCCTCCTACGAGCAGTACTTC | CASSESPASYEQYF
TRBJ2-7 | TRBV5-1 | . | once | TGCGCCAGCAGCTCGAACTTAGCGAGAGAGACCTACGAGCAGTACTTC | CASSSNLARETYEQYF
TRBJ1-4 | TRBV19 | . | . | TGTGCCAGTAATGAAAGGACTTTAAGAAATGAAAAACTGTTTTTT | CASNERTLRNEKLFF
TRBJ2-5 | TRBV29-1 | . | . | TGCAGCGTTGTGGGGTTCCAAGAGACCCAGTACTTC | CSVVGFQETQYF
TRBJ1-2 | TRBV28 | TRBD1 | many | TGTGCCAGCAGAACGGACAGGGTGACAGGCTACACCTTC | CASRTDRVTGYTF
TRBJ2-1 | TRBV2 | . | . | TGTGCCAGCAGTTACTCGGGACTCAAAACAAAGGCCTACAATGAGCAGTTCTTC | CASSYSGLKTKAYNEQFF
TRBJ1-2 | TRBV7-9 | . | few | TGTGCCAGCAGCTTAGCGGACGACAGGCCAGCTAACTATGGCTACACCTTC | CASSLADDRPANYGYTF
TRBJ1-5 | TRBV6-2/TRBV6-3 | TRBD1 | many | TGTGCCAGCAGCCTCGGACAGGGGGATTATCAGCCCCAGCATTTT | CASSLGQGDYQPQHF
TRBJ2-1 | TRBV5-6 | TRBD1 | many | TGTGCCAGCAGCCCAACACTAGACAGGGCGAATGAGCAGTTCTTC | CASSPTLDRANEQFF
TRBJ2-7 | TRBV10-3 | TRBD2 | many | TGTGCCATCAGTGAGACGGGACTAGCGGGAGGACGAGGGTACGAGCAGTACTTC | CAISETGLAGGRGYEQYF
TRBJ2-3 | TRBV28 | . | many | TGTGCCAGCAGTCTCCCAACCCTAAGGGCTAGAAGCACAGATACGCAGTATTTT | CASSLPTLRARSTDTQYF
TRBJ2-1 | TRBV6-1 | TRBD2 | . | TGTGCCAGCAAAACCGGGACTAGTAGGAATGAGCAGTTCTTC | CASKTGTSRNEQFF
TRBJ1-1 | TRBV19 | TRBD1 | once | TGTGCCAGTAGTCCAACCGGGACAGGGGAAGCTTTCTTT | CASSPTGTGEAFF
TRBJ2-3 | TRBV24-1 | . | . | TGTGCCACCAGTGACCTAGGACGGGAAGATACAGATACGCAGTATTTT | CATSDLGREDTDTQYF
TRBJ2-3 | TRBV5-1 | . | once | TGCGCCAGCGGTCCCCAAACAGATACGCAGTATTTT | CASGPQTDTQYF
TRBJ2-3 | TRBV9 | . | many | TGTGCCAGCAGCGTAGCGGGGCTCACCCACACAGATACGCAGTATTTT | CASSVAGLTHTDTQYF
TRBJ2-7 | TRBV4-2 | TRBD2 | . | TGTGCCAGCAGCCATACTAGCGGGAGCGTCTCCTACGAGCAGTACTTC | CASSHTSGSVSYEQYF
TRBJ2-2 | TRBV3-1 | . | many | TGTGCCAGCAGCCAAGATACGGCTCAGGGACGATTCTACACCGGGGAGCTGTTTTTT | CASSQDTAQGRFYTGELFF
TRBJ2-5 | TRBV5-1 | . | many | TGCGCCAGCAGCTTGACCTTGGGGCAGACCTACCAAGAGACCCAGTACTTC | CASSLTLGQTYQETQYF
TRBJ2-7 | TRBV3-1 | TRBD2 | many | TGTGCCAGCAGCCAAGATCGACCGGGACTAGCGCCCTACGAGCAGTACTTC | CASSQDRPGLAPYEQYF
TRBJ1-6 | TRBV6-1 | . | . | TGTGCCAGCAGTGAATTCGGGGGTAGCTCACCCCTCCACTTT | CASSEFGGSSPLHF
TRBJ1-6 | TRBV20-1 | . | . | TGCAGTGCCTGGAAGGGGACCCACCTTAAGTCACCCCTCCACTTT | CSAWKGTHLKSPLHF
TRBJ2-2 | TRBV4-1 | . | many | TGCGCCAGCAGCCTCGATGGATGGGGGCGCACCGGGGAGCTGTTTTTT | CASSLDGWGRTGELFF
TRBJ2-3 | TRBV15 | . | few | TGTGCCACCAGCAGGGATCTATTCGCCGGAGGGAAGACAGATACGCAGTATTTT | CATSRDLFAGGKTDTQYF
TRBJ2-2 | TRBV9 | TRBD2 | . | TGTGCCAGCAGCTCTAGCGGCGGGAAAGGGGAGCTGTTTTTT | CASSSSGGKGELFF